Detailed here is one T cell receptor (beta chain). TCRdb's copy holds only in-frame clones and misses some; the assay was immunoSEQ multiplex PCR. This table holds 43,000 or so clones, 90% found once. Trimming removed 6 bases from V and 3 bases from J, with 12 bases in between. CDR3 length: 14 amino acids. Germline V gene data show CDR1 as LNHDA and CDR2 as SQIVND (reference sequence). This specimen belongs to a study of T cell responses to AZD1222 COVID-19 vaccine. The specimen comprised peripheral blood, sampled 28 days after the second AZD1222 dose. This receptor was identified in an adult who received the AZD1222 COVID-19 vaccine. The J gene is TRBJ1-5, the V gene TRBV19; possibly TRBD1 for D (5 bases). The CDR3 DNA reads TGTGCCAGTAGGCTTGGGGGGGACAATCAGCCCCAGCATTTT. Translating it yields CASRLGGDNQPQHF. The variable domain in full, with the rest retrieved from reference TRBV19 and TRBJ1-5, is DGGITQSPKYLFRKEGQNVTLSCEQNLNHDAMYWYRQDPGQGLRLIYYSQIVNDFQKGDIAEGYSVSREKKESFPLTVTSAQKNPTAFYLCASRLGGDNQPQHFGDGTRLSIL.